The 28 T cell receptor beta chains reported below all come from one sample, sequenced in a study of ipilimumab plus nivolumab after autologous stem cell transplantation. Repertoires were generated with immunoSEQ multiplex PCR, while TCRdb's copy carries only in-frame clones and drops some. The repertoire includes some 15,000 clones, approximately 80% of them detected once, and more than 20% sits in the top ten. Sequenced here: PBMCs, sampled in a trial of ipilimumab plus nivolumab as post-transplant consolidation. The origin of the receptors is a male donor with diffuse large B-cell lymphoma.

The rearrangement links TRBV6-5 to TRBJ2-5; perhaps D is TRBD1 or TRBD2 (5 bases each). The J call is doubtful: the DNA matches TRBJ2-7 better. The CDR3 runs to 13 residues. Germline CDR1 is MNHEY and CDR2 is SVGAGI. For the CDR3, the DNA is TGTGCCAGCAGTCCGCCTGGGGGCTACGAGCAGTACTTC. The encoded protein is CASSPPGGYEQYF.

The chain has TRBV18 and TRBJ1-1; D is uncertain. The V end was cut by 1 base, the J end by 3 bases, with 6 bases between. The CDR3 totals 13 residues. CDR1 and CDR2 from the germline V gene are KGHSH and LQKENI. The CDR3 DNA follows: TGTGCCAGCTCACCACAGCCAGACACTGAAGCTTTCTTT. It specifies CASSPQPDTEAFF. The full variable domain, in which reference TRBV18 and TRBJ1-1 provide the parts outside the CDR3, is NAGVMQNPRHLVRRRGQEARLRCSPMKGHSHVYWYRQLPEEGLKFMVYLQKENIIDESGMPKERFSAEFPKEGPSILRIQQVVRGDSAAYFCASSPQPDTEAFFGQGTRLTVV.

The genes are TRBV19 and TRBJ1-4; D is ambiguous. Trimming shortened V by 5 bases and J by 8 bases, and 9 bases separated the two germline ends. Germline V gene data show CDR1 as LNHDA and CDR2 as SQIVND (reference sequence). This CDR3 region has 12 residues. The DNA of the CDR3 is TGTGCCAGTAGTCCATCGGGGGAAAAACTGTTTTTT. This encodes CASSPSGEKLFF.

The count of this clone is one. This sequence joins TRBV30 and TRBJ2-2; 7 bases map to TRBD1. The CDR3 is 16 residues long. Germline V lookup: CDR1 GTSNPN, CDR2 SVGIG (reference sequence). The V gene end was trimmed by 4 bases and the J gene end by 2 bases; junction bases not matched to a gene: 10. The CDR3 DNA sequence: TGTGCCTGGAACCGGGACAGTCCCCTAAACACCGGGGAGCTGTTTTTT. Translating it yields CAWNRDSPLNTGELFF.

This chain links TRBV19 with TRBJ2-7, with 7 nucleotides matching TRBD1. V gave up 3 bases and J gave up 1 base; unmatched junction bases: 3. Germline V gene data show CDR1 as LNHDA and CDR2 as SQIVND (reference sequence). The CDR3 spans 14 residues. For the CDR3, the DNA is TGTGCCAGTAGTATGTCAGGGGGATCCTACGAGCAGTACTTC. This gives the protein CASSMSGGSYEQYF.

The chain is built from TRBV30 and TRBJ1-6, with no clear D. The ends were cut back, 6 bases at V and 5 bases at J, with 17 bases in the middle. Germline CDR1 is GTSNPN and CDR2 is SVGIG (reference sequence). The CDR3 contains 15 residues. The CDR3 DNA sequence: TGTGCCTGTGTTGTGAGCATATGGGATAATTCACCCCTCCACTTT. This gives the protein CACVVSIWDNSPLHF.

This clone was found once. This rearrangement joins TRBV18 to TRBJ2-7; 9 bases are shared with TRBD2. This CDR3 region has 14 residues. Losses at the gene ends were 4 bases for V and 5 bases for J; bases not matched to a gene: 6. The germline V gene encodes CDR1 KGHSH and CDR2 LQKENI. As DNA, the CDR3 is TGTGCCAGCTCACAGTCAGCGGGGGGCCACGAGCAGTACTTC. This sequence encodes CASSQSAGGHEQYF. The entire variable domain, with the rest obtained from reference TRBV18 and TRBJ2-7, is as follows: NAGVMQNPRHLVRRRGQEARLRCSPMKGHSHVYWYRQLPEEGLKFMVYLQKENIIDESGMPKERFSAEFPKEGPSILRIQQVVRGDSAAYFCASSQSAGGHEQYFGPGTRLTVT.

The table lists this clone with a few counts. The V gene is TRBV15, the J gene TRBJ2-3; D unclear. CDR1 and CDR2 from the germline V gene are LNHNV and YYDKDF (reference sequence). V was clipped by 4 bases and J by 3 bases, with 11 bases between them. There are 14 residues in the CDR3. Here the CDR3 reads CATSKGTGTDTQYF. The CDR3, as DNA: TGTGCCACCAGCAAGGGCACTGGGACAGATACGCAGTATTTT.

As concerns this clone: Its ends do not fully match the called genes, so a read error is possible. V usage is TRBV11-3 and J usage is TRBJ2-6; D remains ambiguous. The CDR3 is 18 amino acids. Per germline, CDR1 SGHNT and CDR2 YENEEA. Written as DNA, the CDR3 is TGTGCCAGCAGCTATCAACTCATCTCGACAAAGTCGGGCCAACGTCCTGACTTC. Translation gives CASSYQLISTKSGQRPDF.

The DNA for the CDR3 is TGTGCCAGCACCAAACAAGGGGGTCCCTACGAGCAGTACTTC. It yields the protein CASTKQGGPYEQYF. This rearrangement joins TRBV11-2 to TRBJ2-7; a possible D gene is TRBD1 (6 bases). Germline CDR1 and CDR2: SGHAT and FQNNGV. This CDR3 contains 14 residues. Trimming shortened V by 7 bases and J by 2 bases, and 15 bases separated the two germline ends.

The CDR3 bases are TGTGCCTCCGGGAGTGGTGAAAAACTGTTTTTT. Translated: CASGSGEKLFF. The chain recombines TRBV19 with TRBJ1-4; D not resolved. The CDR3 runs to 11 residues. With 11 bases removed from V and 7 bases from J, the gap between germline ends came to 11 bases. Germline lookup yields CDR1 LNHDA and CDR2 SQIVND (reference sequence).

This clone came up once. Here the CDR3 reads CASSFEGTNPLEQYF. The CDR3 region has the DNA TGCGCCAGCAGCTTCGAAGGGACGAACCCGTTGGAGCAGTACTTC. V is TRBV5-1 and J is TRBJ2-7; the D call may be TRBD1 or TRBD2 (5 bases each). The germline CDR1 and CDR2 sequences are SGHRS and YFSETQ. V was pared by 2 bases and J by 7 bases, with 19 bases between. CDR3 length equals 15 residues.

The chain links TRBV7-3 to TRBJ2-3; 13 bases align to TRBD2. The CDR3 has 16 residues. CDR1 is SGHTA and CDR2 is FQGTGA in the germline V gene. V lost 6 bases to trimming and J lost 2 bases; unmatched junction nucleotides: 5. The CDR3 spells CASRSGLAGTTDTQYF. The CDR3 DNA is TGTGCCAGCAGGTCGGGACTAGCGGGGACCACAGATACGCAGTATTTT.

This clone was observed a single time. The chain combines TRBV19 with TRBJ2-1, with D perhaps matching TRBD2 (5 bases). CDR1 is LNHDA and CDR2 is SQIVND in the germline V gene (reference sequence). The V end was cut by 7 bases, the J end by 0 bases, with 16 bases between. CDR3 length: 16 amino acids. The CDR3, as DNA: TGTGCCAGTACAATCGGACTGGCGAGCTCCTACAATGAGCAGTTCTTC. Translation gives CASTIGLASSYNEQFF.

The chain joins TRBV5-1 to TRBJ2-1; tentative D call: TRBD1 (7 bases). The CDR3 is made up of 17 amino acids. The V and J ends lost 2 bases and 7 bases respectively, with 22 bases between them. CDR1 and CDR2 from the germline V gene are SGHRS and YFSETQ. CDR3 nucleotide sequence: TGCGCCAGCAGCTTTCCGCTGGGACTCCTCAGGGGGAATGAGCAGTTCTTC. This sequence encodes CASSFPLGLLRGNEQFF. The full variable domain, with the rest looked up from reference TRBV5-1 and TRBJ2-1, is KAGVTQTPRYLIKTRGQQVTLSCSPISGHRSVSWYQQTPGQGLQFLFEYFSETQRNKGNFPGRFSGRQFSNSRSEMNVSTLELGDSALYLCASSFPLGLLRGNEQFFGPGTRLTVL.

The chain links TRBV7-6 to TRBJ1-3; 9 bases are shared with TRBD1. Trimming cost V 1 base and J 1 base; bases outside gene matches: 11. The germline V gene encodes CDR1 SGHVS and CDR2 FNYEAQ. CDR3 length: 19 residues. The CDR3 loop reads CASSLVGTGLGVSGNTIYF. The CDR3 nucleotides are TGTGCCAGCAGCTTAGTGGGGACAGGGTTAGGTGTATCTGGAAACACCATATATTTT.

This clone has just one count. The chain recombines TRBV6-1 with TRBJ1-2, with D hard to call. The length of the CDR3 is 16 residues. Germline V gene data show CDR1 as MNHNS and CDR2 as SASEGT. Trimming took 1 base from V and 2 from J, leaving 14 bases between them. This CDR3 reads CASSEVTSRENYGYTF. For the CDR3, the DNA is TGTGCCAGCAGTGAAGTGACGTCGAGGGAAAACTATGGCTACACCTTC.

The rearrangement joins TRBV2 to TRBJ2-7; D is undetermined. The V end lost 4 bases, the J end lost 7 bases, and 8 bases lay between the germline ends. The germline V gene encodes CDR1 SNHLY and CDR2 FYNNEI. The CDR3 has 11 residues. CDR3 nucleotides: TGTGCCAGCAGTGGTGTCATGGAGCAGTACTTC. Protein product: CASSGVMEQYF.

Here the CDR3 DNA reads TGTGCCAGCAGCTGGTGGACAGATAATTCACCCCTCCACTTT. Protein sequence: CASSWWTDNSPLHF. The chain employs TRBV7-9 and TRBJ1-6, with D possibly being TRBD1 (6 bases). CDR1 SEHNR and CDR2 FQNEAQ come from the germline V gene (reference sequence). Deletions cut 4 bases from V and 5 bases from J, with 9 bases between. The CDR3 spans 14 residues.

CDR3 in amino acids: CASSSEGQAGNTIYF. Here the CDR3 DNA reads TGTGCCAGCAGTTCTGAGGGACAGGCTGGAAACACCATATATTTT. V usage is TRBV28 and J usage is TRBJ1-3, with 8 positions matching TRBD1. The germline CDR1 and CDR2 sequences are MDHEN and SYDVKM. V was clipped by 4 bases and J by 2 bases; unmatched bases: 4. CDR3 size: 15 residues.

The chain is built from TRBV9 and TRBJ1-3; 7 bases match TRBD1. The CDR3 loop spans 16 amino acids. Looked up from germline, CDR1 is SGDLS and CDR2 is YYNGEE. After removal of 0 bases from V and 4 bases from J, the junction contained 7 bases not matched to a gene. The DNA of the CDR3 is TGTGCCAGCAGCGTAGAAGAGGGGGCGAGAGGAAACACCATATATTTT. Protein: CASSVEEGARGNTIYF.

This clone was observed once. The chain combines TRBV6-6 with TRBJ1-1; D unresolved. V lost 6 bases and J lost 1, with 9 bases in between. The CDR3 contains 13 residues. Germline assignment: CDR1 MNHNY and CDR2 SVGAGI (reference sequence). The chain's CDR3 is CASRTTTNTEAFF. CDR3 nucleotides: TGTGCCAGCAGAACGACTACGAACACTGAAGCTTTCTTT.

The CDR3 region has the DNA TGTGCCTGGAGTGGGACCTATAATTCACCCCTCCACTTT. Translation: CAWSGTYNSPLHF. The V call is TRBV30, the J call TRBJ1-6; no firm D call. The V end was cut by 1 base, the J end by 2 bases, with 3 bases between. Germline V CDR1 and CDR2: GTSNPN, SVGIG (reference sequence). This CDR3 region has 13 residues.

The J gene is TRBJ2-3, the V gene TRBV18; maybe TRBD2 (5 bases). Trimming took 2 bases from V and 4 from J, leaving 10 bases between them. The V gene's germline CDR1 is KGHSH and CDR2 LQKENI. The CDR3 spans 14 residues. The CDR3 protein is CASSPNGEADTQYF. The CDR3 bases are TGTGCCAGCTCACCAAACGGGGAAGCAGATACGCAGTATTTT.

V usage is TRBV28 and J usage is TRBJ1-2, with D tentatively TRBD1 (5 bases). The germline CDR1 and CDR2 sequences are MDHEN and SYDVKM. V shed 4 bases and J shed 0 bases, with 15 bases lying between them. The CDR3 runs 16 residues. The CDR3: CASSYPGRQPNYGYTF. The CDR3 DNA is TGTGCCAGCAGTTATCCAGGGAGGCAACCTAACTATGGCTACACCTTC.

V is TRBV15 and J is TRBJ2-3; TRBD1 is a possible D gene (7 bases). V shed 5 bases and J shed 1 base, with 10 bases lying between them. The CDR3 runs 14 residues. The germline V gene encodes CDR1 LNHNV and CDR2 YYDKDF (reference sequence). The CDR3 here is CATSGGTGTDTQYF. The CDR3 bases are TGTGCCACCAGCGGGGGGACAGGCACAGATACGCAGTATTTT.

The chain uses TRBV28 and TRBJ1-1; 7 bases map to TRBD1. Per the germline V gene, CDR1 is MDHEN and CDR2 is SYDVKM. This CDR3 spans 12 amino acids. With 5 bases clipped from V and 5 bases from J, the junction kept 2 bases outside the gene matches. CDR3 loop: CASSNRGTEAFF. Here the CDR3 DNA reads TGTGCCAGCAGTAACAGGGGAACTGAAGCTTTCTTT.

As concerns this clone: At the DNA level, this CDR3 is encoded by other sequences in the same sample as well. CDR3 DNA sequence: TGTGCCAGCAGTTACGACAGCGGGGGCTACACCTTC. Its translation: CASSYDSGGYTF. The V and J genes are TRBV6-6 and TRBJ1-2, with D tentatively TRBD1 (5 bases). Trimming removed 2 bases at V and 8 bases at J, with 9 bases between. The CDR3 spans 12 residues. Germline values: CDR1 MNHNY, CDR2 SVGAGI (reference sequence).